This paragraph reports one T cell receptor (beta chain). The CDR3 loop spans 16 amino acids. With 1 base clipped from V and 9 bases from J, the junction kept 7 bases outside the gene matches. Per the germline V gene, CDR1 is LGHDT and CDR2 is YNNKEL (reference sequence). This sample is drawn from a study of control samples from healthy donors and cancer patients. TCRdb's table, derived via immunoSEQ multiplex PCR, lists solely in-frame clones and lacks some. The sample consists of some 20,000 clones, roughly 85% of them appearing once. The chain is built from TRBV3-1 (or the pseudogene TRBV3-2) and TRBJ2-1, with TRBD2 matching over 12 bases. Sample: PBMCs. The sequence was obtained from a man aged 55 to 70 with head and neck cancer. In DNA form, the CDR3 reads TGTGCCAGCAGCCAAGGCTCTAGCGGGAGGGCAGTTGAGCAGTTCTTC. Protein: CASSQGSSGRAVEQFF.